This T cell receptor (beta chain) was identified in a study of cytomegalovirus exposure and HLA in healthy donors. The trim removed 1 base at V and 3 bases at J, leaving 3 bases unmatched. Germline values: CDR1 SGHTA, CDR2 FQGTGA. CDR3 length: 16 amino acids. PCR amplification relied on 60 Vbeta primers (plus 13 Jbeta primers). Only in-frame clones appear in the TCRdb table, and some are missing; sequencing was by immunoSEQ multiplex PCR. The sample has under 100,000 clones; around 79% are singletons. This TCR was sampled from a man under 40 in good health and CMV-seronegative. Specimen: PBMCs. V and J are TRBV7-3 and TRBJ2-1; 10 nucleotides match TRBD2. CDR3 DNA sequence: TGTGCCAGCAGCTTAAAGCCTAGCGGGGGCTACAATGAGCAGTTCTTC. It is translated as CASSLKPSGGYNEQFF.